This T cell receptor (beta chain) was recorded in a study of siplizumab effects on memory and regulatory T cells. Broader study findings: Naive versus memory phenotype went unassigned for roughly 75-96% of proliferating CD4+ or CD8+ clones. Naive T cells looked more diverse than memory cells, and they looked like major contributors to the alloresponse. Proof of suppressive function in proliferating Tregs from siplizumab cultures was not established.

This clone is medium-sized. Its specificity is unknown. Per individual sample, 9.9 x 10^4 or so TCR templates were assayed. Repertoires were generated with immunoSEQ multiplex PCR, while TCRdb's copy carries only in-frame clones and drops some. Here the sample spans roughly 100,000 clones, around 90% being singletons. This CDR3 is 16 amino acids long. Germline V CDR1 and CDR2: SEHNR, FQNEAQ (reference sequence). Trimming took 1 base from V and 4 from J, leaving 16 bases between them. Sequenced sample: CD4+ T cells sorted from blood. The J gene is TRBJ1-1, the V gene TRBV7-9, with D tentatively TRBD1 (6 bases). The source of this sequence is a human donor in good health. CDR3 residues: CASSLEWGRTVTEAFF. CDR3 DNA sequence: TGTGCCAGCAGCTTAGAGTGGGGTCGGACAGTCACTGAAGCTTTCTTT.